Listed below are T cell receptor beta chains from one sample, sequenced in a study of shared clonotypes between healthy human individuals. The method was immunoSEQ multiplex PCR; TCRdb's version includes in-frame clones alone and lacks a portion of them. The sample yields around 1 million clones, approximately 80% seen once. Sequenced material: memory CD4+ T cells sorted from blood. The receptors come from a man younger than 35 in good health. CDR3s include the opening cysteine and the closing phenylalanine or tryptophan. Each record gives: D gene, J gene, clone size, V gene, CDR3 DNA, CDR3 protein. The D gene is left open where the match is weak. Where a row states a size, it is once, few, many or the class of an expanded clone; other rows omit it.

>TRBD1|TRBJ1-1|.|TRBV7-2
TGTGCCAGCAGCCCAGGGGGCAGGGTCATGAACACTGAAGCTTTCTTT
CASSPGGRVMNTEAFF
>.|TRBJ1-2|.|TRBV4-2
TGTGCCAGCAGCCGAGACACTTACTATGGCTACACCTTC
CASSRDTYYGYTF
>TRBD2|TRBJ2-1|.|TRBV5-8
TGTGCCAGCAGTGCGGGTGGGACTAGCGGTTACAATGAGCAGTTCTTC
CASSAGGTSGYNEQFF
>TRBD1|TRBJ1-1|.|TRBV19
TGTGCCAGTAGTATAAACAGGGGAAACACTGAAGCTTTCTTT
CASSINRGNTEAFF
>.|TRBJ2-5|once|TRBV18
TGTGCCAGCTCACCTCGTACGGGATGGGAGACCCAGTACTTC
CASSPRTGWETQYF
>TRBD1|TRBJ2-3|few|TRBV4-3
TGCGCCAGCAGCCAAGAGGGACAGGGGATACGAGATACGCAGTATTTT
CASSQEGQGIRDTQYF
>.|TRBJ2-2|once|TRBV7-8
TGTGCCAGCAGTTATACAGTCACCGGGGAGCTGTTTTTT
CASSYTVTGELFF
>TRBD2|TRBJ2-1|.|TRBV11-3
TGTGCCAGCAGCTTATTCGGCGGGAGTTCCTACAATGAGCAGTTCTTC
CASSLFGGSSYNEQFF
>.|TRBJ1-5|.|TRBV15
TGTGCCACCAGCAGAGGGCTCGCGGAACGGCAGCCCCAGCATTTT
CATSRGLAERQPQHF
>.|TRBJ1-5|.|TRBV27
TGTGCCAGCAGTTTAGGCTGGAGCAATCAGCCCCAGCATTTT
CASSLGWSNQPQHF
>.|TRBJ2-3|.|TRBV29-1
TGCAGCGTCGAAAGGGTTTTATTGGATACGCAGTATTTT
CSVERVLLDTQYF
>.|TRBJ1-4|.|TRBV28
TGTGCCAGCAGGTCTAATGAAAAACTGTTTTTT
CASRSNEKLFF
>.|TRBJ1-2|many|TRBV2
TGTGCCAGCAGTGTATACGGGACTCCTACGGGTGGCTACACCTTC
CASSVYGTPTGGYTF
>TRBD1|TRBJ2-1|.|TRBV6-5
TGTGCCAGCAGTTACAGGGGGCTCTACAATGAGCAGTTCTTC
CASSYRGLYNEQFF
>.|TRBJ1-2|.|TRBV27
TGTGCCAGCAGTTTTAGTAGGGCCGACTATGGCTACACCTTC
CASSFSRADYGYTF
>.|TRBJ2-1|.|TRBV9
TGTGCCAGCAGCGTAGCTGTCAGGCCGGGGAATGAGCAGTTCTTC
CASSVAVRPGNEQFF
>.|TRBJ2-7|.|TRBV5-1
TGCGCCAGCAGCTTGAGAGAGAGCTCCTACGAGCAGTACTTC
CASSLRESSYEQYF
>.|TRBJ1-5|.|TRBV21-1
TGTGCCAGCAGCCGGAAGAGGGTTGAGGGCCCGGGTCAGCCCCAGCATTTT
CASSRKRVEGPGQPQHF
>.|TRBJ1-2|.|TRBV9
TGTGCCAGCAGCGTAGGGTCGGAGGGTAACTATGGCTACACCTTC
CASSVGSEGNYGYTF
>.|TRBJ2-1|.|TRBV6-5
TGTGCCAGCAGCGCCTCAGGGGCAGGATACAATGAGCAGTTCTTC
CASSASGAGYNEQFF
>.|TRBJ1-1|.|TRBV5-1
TGCGCCAGCAGCTTGGAGGGGTGGACTGAAGCTTTCTTT
CASSLEGWTEAFF
>.|TRBJ2-5|.|TRBV5-4
TGTGCCAGCAGCGTCAGGGATGGTGGAGAGACCCAGTACTTC
CASSVRDGGETQYF
>.|TRBJ2-7|few|TRBV4-1
TGCGCCAGCAGCCAAGCTGGATCGGGACGGGGCTCCTACGAGCAGTACTTC
CASSQAGSGRGSYEQYF
>.|TRBJ1-1|once|TRBV4-3
TGCGCCAGCAGCCAAGATATAGGAACTGAAGCTTTCTTT
CASSQDIGTEAFF
>.|TRBJ2-7|.|TRBV20-1
TGCAGTGCTAGAGCAGGGGTCTTACAGTACTTC
CSARAGVLQYF
>.|TRBJ1-2|.|TRBV19
TGTGCCAGTAGTCCATTGTCTCAAGGGAACTATGGCTACACCTTC
CASSPLSQGNYGYTF
>.|TRBJ2-2|.|TRBV9
TGTGCCAGCAGCGTAGGAAGTCGGAACACCGGGGAGCTGTTTTTT
CASSVGSRNTGELFF
>TRBD2|TRBJ2-3|.|TRBV5-6
TGTGCCAGCACCCCTAGCGGGGGGTTCACAGATACGCAGTATTTT
CASTPSGGFTDTQYF
>.|TRBJ1-2|.|TRBV29-1
TGCAGCGTTGAGCGGGGAAAGTATGGCTACACCTTC
CSVERGKYGYTF